The 25 T cell receptor beta chains in this list originate from one sample, sequenced in a study of blood T cell repertoires in COVID-19. Sequencing was performed with immunoSEQ multiplex PCR; in TCRdb, only in-frame clones are kept and a portion is missing. Here the sample spans about 280,000 clones, roughly 85% being singletons. The sequencing sample was made of peripheral blood. These TCRs come from a man aged 50-60 years with active or convalescent COVID-19.

This clone appeared a single time. The chain combines TRBV5-4 with TRBJ2-7, with a tentative D call TRBD2 (6 bases). The CDR3 contains 13 residues. Germline CDR1 is SGHNT and CDR2 is YYREEE (reference sequence). Trimming removed 2 bases at V and 7 bases at J, with 13 bases between. The CDR3 region has the DNA TGTGCCAGCAGCTTACGCGGCGGGAATGAGCAGTACTTC. It codes for CASSLRGGNEQYF.

The chain has TRBV4-1 and TRBJ1-1, with D uncertain. The CDR3 length is 14 residues. V lost 1 base and J 5 bases, leaving 11 bases between the germline ends. The V gene's germline CDR1 is MGHRA and CDR2 YSYEKL. The CDR3 loop reads CASSQGAGMTEAFF. As DNA, the CDR3 is TGCGCCAGCAGCCAAGGCGCGGGGATGACTGAAGCTTTCTTT.

This chain connects TRBV28 to TRBJ2-5; 7 positions match TRBD2. V gave up 4 bases and J gave up 2 bases; unmatched junction bases: 10. This CDR3 has 16 residues. Germline-derived CDR1 and CDR2 are MDHEN and SYDVKM. In DNA, the CDR3 is TGTGCCAGCAGTTCCCGACTAGCATTAGGGCAAGAGACCCAGTACTTC. It is translated as CASSSRLALGQETQYF.

This chain joins TRBV4-2 and TRBJ2-7, with 8 positions matching TRBD2. V lost 4 bases and J lost 0; bases outside the gene matches: 8. Germline CDR1 reads LGHNA; CDR2 reads YNFKEQ. The CDR3 sequence is 16 residues long. The CDR3 region has the DNA TGTGCCAGCAGCCCATCAGGGCGGGAGGCCTCCTACGAGCAGTACTTC. This codes for CASSPSGREASYEQYF.

V usage is TRBV2 and J usage is TRBJ1-3; 11 nucleotides match TRBD1. Germline V CDR1 and CDR2: SNHLY, FYNNEI. The CDR3 is 17 residues long. Losses at the gene ends were 6 bases for V and 3 bases for J; bases not matched to a gene: 10. This CDR3 reads CASRERAGTGGGNTIYF. The CDR3 nucleotides read TGTGCCAGCAGAGAGCGGGCCGGGACAGGGGGTGGAAACACCATATATTTT.

J is TRBJ1-1 and V is TRBV7-2, with unresolved D. Trimming removed 3 bases at V and 1 base at J, with 6 bases between. Germline lookup yields CDR1 SGHTA and CDR2 FQGNSA. CDR3 length: 13 amino acids. Written as DNA, the CDR3 is TGTGCCAGCAGCTTTTCGAGGAACACTGAAGCTTTCTTT. It codes for CASSFSRNTEAFF.

This chain links TRBV3-1 (or the pseudogene TRBV3-2) with TRBJ2-1; 9 bases align to TRBD1. V trimming: 5 bases; J trimming: 5 bases; junction bases outside the gene matches: 7. Germline V CDR1 and CDR2: LGHDT, YNNKEL (reference sequence). The CDR3 has 15 amino acids. The CDR3 coding sequence is TGTGCCAGCAGCAAAGGGGGACAGGGCCACAATGAGCAGTTCTTC. Protein sequence: CASSKGGQGHNEQFF.

The rearrangement uses TRBV27 and TRBJ1-2, with D unclear. Germline values: CDR1 MNHEY, CDR2 SMNVEV (reference sequence). The CDR3 has 16 amino acids. The V gene lost 3 bases and the J gene lost 6 bases, with 20 bases spanning the gap. As DNA, the CDR3 is TGTGCCAGCAGTTTGAGATTTGCCTTATCGGCGGATGGCTACACCTTC. Its protein is CASSLRFALSADGYTF.

The chain joins TRBV2 to TRBJ2-2; TRBD1 might be the D (7 bases). Trimming removed 8 bases from V and 5 bases from J, with 18 bases in between. CDR1 is SNHLY, CDR2 FYNNEI, per germline. The CDR3 contains 15 residues. For the CDR3, the DNA is TGTGCCAGCCTGGGAGGAGGGGGCGTTACCGGGGAGCTGTTTTTT. Translating it yields CASLGGGGVTGELFF.

This chain connects TRBV10-3 to TRBJ2-2, with TRBD2 matching over 13 bases. The CDR3 extends over 18 amino acids. The junction had 8 bases not matched to a gene; V was cut back by 6 bases and J by 1 base. CDR1 is ENHRY, CDR2 SYGVKD, per germline. This chain's CDR3 is CAISNQGLAGQNTGELFF. CDR3 nucleotides: TGTGCCATCAGCAACCAGGGACTAGCGGGACAGAACACCGGGGAGCTGTTTTTT.

The rearrangement joins TRBV11-2 to TRBJ1-1, with D tentatively TRBD1 (5 bases). Trimming removed 4 bases at V and 10 bases at J, with 16 bases between. This CDR3 is built from 13 residues. In germline, CDR1 is SGHAT, CDR2 FQNNGV. CDR3: CASSYGWRGRAFF. CDR3 nucleotide sequence: TGTGCCAGCAGCTACGGTTGGCGGGGGAGAGCTTTCTTT.

The V gene is TRBV2, the J gene TRBJ2-1; TRBD2 matches at 14 bases. V was pared by 6 bases and J by 1 base, with 5 bases of the junction left unmatched. Germline CDR1 reads SNHLY; CDR2 reads FYNNEI. CDR3 length: 17 amino acids. In DNA, the CDR3 is TGTGCCAGCAGAACCGGGACTAGCGGGAGATCCTACAATGAGCAGTTCTTC. This sequence encodes CASRTGTSGRSYNEQFF.

The rearrangement links TRBV4-1 to TRBJ2-1; 9 nucleotides line up with TRBD1. CDR3 length equals 15 residues. The trim removed 5 bases at V and 4 bases at J, leaving 6 bases unmatched. Per the germline V gene, CDR1 is MGHRA and CDR2 is YSYEKL. DNA for the CDR3: TGCGCCAGCAGCGTCGACAGGGGGGGATACAATGAGCAGTTCTTC. This sequence encodes CASSVDRGGYNEQFF.

J is TRBJ2-5 and V is TRBV5-1; D perhaps matches TRBD2 (6 bases). This CDR3 region has 13 residues. Germline V gene lookup returns CDR1 SGHRS and CDR2 YFSETQ. V lost 4 bases to trimming and J lost 5 bases, with 12 bases between them. In nucleotides, the CDR3 is TGCGCCAGCAGCGCCCGGGGGTTTGAGACCCAGTACTTC. Amino acid sequence: CASSARGFETQYF. Variable domain in full (rest from reference TRBV5-1 and TRBJ2-5): KAGVTQTPRYLIKTRGQQVTLSCSPISGHRSVSWYQQTPGQGLQFLFEYFSETQRNKGNFPGRFSGRQFSNSRSEMNVSTLELGDSALYLCASSARGFETQYFGPGTRLLVL.

The CDR3 bases are TGTGCCAGCAGCAAATGTTTGACAGGGAGTTTGATAGCCAAAAACATTCAGTACTTC. It specifies CASSKCLTGSLIAKNIQYF. The chain is built from TRBV21-1 and TRBJ2-4; the tabulated D call, TRBD1, remains unverified against the DNA. TRBV21-1 is recorded as a pseudogene. CDR3 size: 19 residues.

This sequence joins TRBV3-1 (or the pseudogene TRBV3-2) and TRBJ2-5; unclear D gene. Per the germline V gene, CDR1 is LGHDT and CDR2 is YNNKEL (reference sequence). V dropped 5 bases and J dropped 5 bases, with 12 bases sitting between them. This CDR3 comprises 13 residues. The CDR3 DNA follows: TGTGCCAGCAGCTCCCGGATCGGGGAGACCCAGTACTTC. Its translation is CASSSRIGETQYF.

The CDR3 sequence: CATSSQGADTQYF. Written as DNA, the CDR3 is TGTGCCACCAGTTCCCAGGGGGCAGATACGCAGTATTTT. The genes are TRBV24-1 and TRBJ2-3; TRBD1 agrees at 7 bases. The CDR3 length is 13 residues. With 6 bases clipped from V and 4 bases from J, the junction kept 3 bases outside the gene matches. Per the germline V gene, CDR1 is KGHDR and CDR2 is SFDVKD.

The chain joins TRBV7-9 to TRBJ1-4; 7 bases align to TRBD1. In germline, CDR1 is SEHNR, CDR2 FQNEAQ (reference sequence). The J segment lost 1 base and the V segment lost 8 bases, leaving 10 bases of the junction unmatched. This CDR3 contains 16 residues. The CDR3 bases are TGTGCCAGCTCGTCGGGACAGCGAGTAACTAATGAAAAACTGTTTTTT. Its translation: CASSSGQRVTNEKLFF.

This clone has more than one count but fewer than ten. V usage is TRBV7-6 and J usage is TRBJ2-7; the match to TRBD2 covers 14 bases. Germline CDR1 is SGHVS and CDR2 is FNYEAQ. Trimming at V came to 5 bases and at J to 0 bases, leaving 6 bases not matched to a gene. This CDR3 has 17 amino acids. CDR3 amino acids: CASSPGTSGGSSYEQYF. The CDR3 DNA reads TGTGCCAGCAGCCCCGGGACTAGCGGGGGAAGCTCCTACGAGCAGTACTTC. Based on the CDR3 plus reference TRBV7-6 and TRBJ2-7, the full variable domain is GAGVSQSPRYKVTKRGQDVALRCDPISGHVSLYWYRQALGQGPEFLTYFNYEAQQDKSGLPNDRFSAERPEGSISTLTIQRTEQRDSAMYRCASSPGTSGGSSYEQYFGPGTRLTVT.

The chain joins TRBV30 to TRBJ1-6; D might be TRBD1 (5 bases). The V gene's germline CDR1 is GTSNPN and CDR2 SVGIG (reference sequence). The V and J ends lost 4 bases and 0 bases respectively, with 13 bases between them. The CDR3 is 16 amino acids. The CDR3 coding sequence is TGTGCCTGGAAGTTGGCAGGGATCTCCTATAATTCACCCCTCCACTTT. Translation: CAWKLAGISYNSPLHF.

This chain joins TRBV19 and TRBJ2-3; 8 bases match TRBD2. The CDR3 consists of 16 residues. CDR1 and CDR2 from the germline V gene are LNHDA and SQIVND (reference sequence). J lost 1 base, V lost 5 bases, and 8 bases had no gene match. CDR3 in DNA: TGTGCCAGTAGTGGTCGGGGGACTAGACGCACAGATACGCAGTATTTT. It encodes CASSGRGTRRTDTQYF. The entire variable domain, with the rest obtained from reference TRBV19 and TRBJ2-3, is as follows: DGGITQSPKYLFRKEGQNVTLSCEQNLNHDAMYWYRQDPGQGLRLIYYSQIVNDFQKGDIAEGYSVSREKKESFPLTVTSAQKNPTAFYLCASSGRGTRRTDTQYFGPGTRLTVL.

The V gene is TRBV11-1, the J gene TRBJ2-2; unclear D gene. The length of the CDR3 is 14 residues. Trimming stripped 5 bases from V and 3 bases from J, with 10 bases between. CDR1 and CDR2 from the germline V gene are SGHAT and FQDESV (reference sequence). CDR3 amino acids: CASSDQAYTGELFF. CDR3 DNA: TGTGCCAGCAGCGATCAGGCTTACACCGGGGAGCTGTTTTTT.

Of note for this clone: Relative to the germline gene, one junction end is altered; a read error may explain this. V is TRBV10-3 and J is TRBJ1-3; TRBD1 agrees at 7 bases. Germline CDR1 and CDR2: ENHRY and SYGVKD. This CDR3 region has 13 residues. The CDR3 coding sequence is TGTGCCACCAGTGAAAGGGACAGCAGGGTACTTCATTTT. Its protein is CATSERDSRVLHF.

Comments on this clone: This sample includes further DNA sequences coding for the same CDR3. The chain joins TRBV7-2 to TRBJ2-7; 10 positions match TRBD2. The CDR3 sequence is 14 residues long. The trim removed 1 base at V and 4 bases at J, leaving 1 base unmatched. Germline CDR1 is SGHTA and CDR2 is FQGNSA. The CDR3 DNA follows: TGTGCCAGCAGCTTAGGACTAGCGGGTTACGAGCAGTACTTC. This translates into CASSLGLAGYEQYF.

The chain links TRBV2 to TRBJ2-6; TRBD1 matches 9 bases. V trimming: 4 bases; J trimming: 1 base; junction bases outside the gene matches: 8. This CDR3 is 18 amino acids long. Germline CDR1 is SNHLY and CDR2 is FYNNEI. CDR3 coding DNA: TGTGCCAGCAGTGGCCCGGGACAGGGAAAGTCTGGGGCCAACGTCCTGACTTTC. It codes for CASSGPGQGKSGANVLTF.